The next 3 T cell receptor beta chains were all read from a single sample in a study of blood T cell repertoires in COVID-19. Profiling relied on immunoSEQ multiplex PCR, and the TCRdb table lists in-frame clones only, not all of them. The repertoire holds a few hundred thousand clones, with 80% to 95% as singletons. The sequencing sample was made of PBMCs or T cells enriched from blood (not recorded which). The source of these receptors is a woman between 40 and 50 years old who had been exposed to COVID-19.

CDR3 amino acids: CASSLGVTGNNYGYTF. The CDR3 coding sequence is TGTGCCAGCAGCTTGGGCGTAACAGGGAATAACTATGGCTACACCTTC. V gene TRBV5-8 combines with J gene TRBJ1-2, with D maybe TRBD1 (6 bases). V lost 0 bases to trimming and J lost 1 base, with 13 bases between them. The germline CDR1 and CDR2 sequences are SGHTS and YDEGEE. This CDR3 contains 16 residues.

V usage is TRBV19 and J usage is TRBJ1-1; 7 nucleotides line up with TRBD1. The CDR3 sequence is 13 residues long. Germline V gene data show CDR1 as LNHDA and CDR2 as SQIVND (reference sequence). The V gene end was trimmed by 7 bases and the J gene end by 1 base; junction bases not matched to a gene: 3. The CDR3 nucleotides are TGTGCCAGTAAAGGGGACAGGAACACTGAAGCTTTCTTT. Its protein product is CASKGDRNTEAFF.

The rearrangement links TRBV7-2 to TRBJ2-3, with D possibly being TRBD2 (6 bases). The germline CDR1 and CDR2 sequences are SGHTA and FQGNSA. V was shortened by 8 bases and J by 4 bases, with 22 bases between the two germline ends. CDR3 size: 16 residues. The CDR3 DNA sequence: TGTGCCAGCCTCCCCCCCGCTAGCGAGGGCGCAGATACGCAGTATTTT. Translation: CASLPPASEGADTQYF.